The clone carrying this T cell receptor beta chain was seen only once. The data were taken from a study of T cell clones after liver transplantation. The data were produced by immunoSEQ multiplex PCR, yet TCRdb's version contains in-frame clones alone and is incomplete. The data contain roughly 97,000 clones, around 83% of them singletons. Specimen: CD4+ T cells from blood, collected before liver transplant. This TCR derives from a human donor who received a liver transplant.

This CDR3 reads CASSLAGTYNEQFF. CDR3 in DNA: TGTGCCAGCAGTTTAGCGGGGACCTACAATGAGCAGTTCTTC. This rearrangement joins TRBV28 to TRBJ2-1; D perhaps matches TRBD2 (6 bases). This CDR3 is built from 14 residues. Germline assignment: CDR1 MDHEN and CDR2 SYDVKM. Trimming took 2 bases from V and 2 from J, leaving 7 bases between them.